The next 6 T cell receptor beta chains were all read from a single sample in a study of T-cell reconstitution after alpha-beta-depleted transplantation in children. The TCRbeta library incorporated unique molecular identifiers. One entry per CDR3 protein results from TCRdb running MiXCR on the PCR reads. The sample contains some 180,000 distinct CDR3 sequences, 5.5% to 7% of which appear only once. The sample was PBMCs, taken before TCRalphabeta/CD19-depleted stem cell transplant. These receptors all stem from a boy younger than 10 with acute lymphoblastic leukemia, due to receive a stem cell transplant.

The chain couples TRBV7-9 to TRBJ1-4; TRBD1 matches at 8 bases. Trimming cost V 1 base and J 7 bases; bases outside gene matches: 8. The V gene's germline CDR1 is SEHNR and CDR2 FQNEAQ (reference sequence). The CDR3 is made up of 16 amino acids. CDR3 nucleotides: TGTGCCAGCAGCTTAGACGCTGCAGGGGGCAGTGAAAAACTGTTTTTT. This gives the protein CASSLDAAGGSEKLFF.

This clonotype was observed many times. The J gene is TRBJ2-3, the V gene TRBV29-1; 7 bases line up with TRBD1. CDR3 length: 13 residues. Germline assignment: CDR1 SQVTM and CDR2 ANQGSEA. With V trimmed by 6 bases and J by 1 base, 4 bases remained unmatched. DNA for the CDR3: TGCAGCGTACGGCAGGGGGGCACAGATACGCAGTATTTT. It codes for CSVRQGGTDTQYF.

There are many counts of this clonotype. The chain has TRBV7-8 and TRBJ2-7; 10 nucleotides agree with TRBD1. The CDR3 covers 13 residues. V trimming: 5 bases; J trimming: 7 bases; junction bases outside the gene matches: 5. CDR1 is SGHVS, CDR2 FQNEAQ, per germline. CDR3 in DNA: TGTGCCAGCAGCCCCGACAGGGGGCGTGAGCAGTACTTC. Translating it yields CASSPDRGREQYF. Full variable domain (missing parts from reference TRBV7-8 and TRBJ2-7): GAGVSQSPRYKVAKRGQDVALRCDPISGHVSLFWYQQALGQGPEFLTYFQNEAQLDKSGLPSDRFFAERPEGSVSTLKIQRTQQEDSAVYLCASSPDRGREQYFGPGTRLTVT.

In its sample, this clonotype was seen many times. The chain uses TRBV20-1 and TRBJ2-1; 15 bases align to TRBD2. Trimming at V came to 8 bases and at J to 5 bases, leaving 13 bases not matched to a gene. Looked up from germline, CDR1 is DFQATT and CDR2 is SNEGSKA (reference sequence). The CDR3 spans 17 residues. The CDR3 sequence: CSPIPGLAGGLNNEQFF. CDR3 nucleotides: TGCAGTCCAATCCCGGGACTAGCGGGAGGACTGAACAATGAGCAGTTCTTC.

The J gene is TRBJ2-7, the V gene TRBV20-1; unclear D gene. This CDR3 is 14 amino acids long. The V gene's germline CDR1 is DFQATT and CDR2 SNEGSKA (reference sequence). V was cut by 0 bases and J by 0 bases, with 9 bases left in between. CDR3 coding DNA: TGCAGTGCTAGAGATACACGAAGCTCCTACGAGCAGTACTTC. Protein sequence: CSARDTRSSYEQYF.

This clonotype was counted at least ten times. J is TRBJ2-3 and V is TRBV14, with D maybe TRBD2 (6 bases). Trimming removed 4 bases from V and 2 bases from J, with 19 bases in between. From germline, CDR1 is SGHDN and CDR2 FVKESK. CDR3 length: 17 residues. CDR3 sequence (DNA): TGTGCCAGCAGCCTACCCAGCGGGCTTCTGAACACAGATACGCAGTATTTT. This translates into CASSLPSGLLNTDTQYF.